The 20 T cell receptor beta chains below were found in one sample sequenced in a study of T cells in Graves' hyperthyroidism and ophthalmopathy. Authors of the study amplified TCR beta CDR3 regions from RNA transcripts. HTBI primers were used for first-round RT-PCR of the TCR CDR3. TCRdb called the multiplex PCR reads again in MiXCR, with one record for every CDR3 protein. The table records hundreds of thousands of distinct CDR3 sequences, about 45% of them present only once. Sequenced material: peripheral blood or thyroid tissue (not recorded which). The receptor set was obtained from an adult man with Graves' disease, either hyperthyroidism or ophthalmopathy (not recorded which).

This clonotype was counted once. The rearrangement links TRBV7-9 to TRBJ2-7; D possibly corresponds to TRBD1 (6 bases). The V gene's germline CDR1 is SEHNR and CDR2 FQNEAQ (reference sequence). V lost 8 bases and J 2 bases, leaving 25 bases between the germline ends. The CDR3 runs to 17 residues. The CDR3 DNA follows: TGTGCCAGCGTGAAACCCGCGGACAGACGGAAGACCTACGAGCAGTACTTC. Its protein is CASVKPADRRKTYEQYF.

Many counts were recorded for this clonotype. The J gene is TRBJ2-5, the V gene TRBV7-8; D unclear. The CDR3 runs to 15 residues. Germline CDR1 is SGHVS and CDR2 is FQNEAQ. Trimming took off 0 bases at V and 5 bases at J, with 13 bases between the two ends. The CDR3: CASSLAVNAEETQYF. Written as DNA, the CDR3 is TGTGCCAGCAGCTTAGCGGTTAACGCTGAGGAGACCCAGTACTTC.

In the case of this clonotype: Being one base from a much bigger clone, this may be a read error. V usage is TRBV7-9 and J usage is TRBJ2-5; 7 bases line up with TRBD1. Germline-derived CDR1 and CDR2 are SEHNR and FQNEAQ (reference sequence). With 5 bases clipped from V and 5 bases from J, the junction kept 2 bases outside the gene matches. This CDR3 contains 12 residues. The CDR3 DNA reads TGTGCCAGCAGCCAACAGGGGGAGACCCAGTACTTC. Translation: CASSQQGETQYF. Together with reference TRBV7-9 and TRBJ2-5, the CDR3 gives the full variable domain: DTGVSQNPRHKITKRGQNVTFRCDPISEHNRLYWYRQTLGQGPEFLTYFQNEAQLEKSRLLSDRFSAERPKGSFSTLEIQRTEQGDSAMYLCASSQQGETQYFGPGTRLLVL.

This rearrangement joins TRBV7-9 to TRBJ1-6, with a tentative D call TRBD1 (6 bases). Looked up from germline, CDR1 is SEHNR and CDR2 is FQNEAQ (reference sequence). CDR3 length equals 17 residues. V lost 2 bases and J 2 bases, leaving 13 bases between the germline ends. The CDR3 coding sequence is TGTGCCAGCAGCTTAAACGGGAGGGGGGCCTATAATTCACCCCTCCACTTT. Protein: CASSLNGRGAYNSPLHF.

The V gene is TRBV20-1, the J gene TRBJ1-5; 11 nucleotides match TRBD1. The CDR3 has 12 amino acids. Trimming cost V 6 bases and J 14 bases; bases outside gene matches: 9. Germline V gives CDR1 DFQATT, CDR2 SNEGSKA (reference sequence). The CDR3 nucleotides read TGCAGTGCGCCGGGACAGGGGGAAAACGAGCATTTT. Encoded protein: CSAPGQGENEHF.

This clonotype showed up just a few times. The chain carries TRBV29-1 and TRBJ2-7, with TRBD1 identical over 11 bases. V lost 4 bases and J lost 3; bases outside the gene matches: 5. Germline CDR1 is SQVTM and CDR2 is ANQGSEA. The CDR3 runs 14 residues. The CDR3 sequence is CSVVRDRGDYEQYF. In DNA, the CDR3 is TGCAGCGTTGTCCGGGACAGGGGGGACTACGAGCAGTACTTC.

The CDR3 DNA sequence: TGTGCCAGCAGACACCAAAACTACGAGCAGTACTTC. As protein: CASRHQNYEQYF. The gene calls are TRBV6-6 and TRBJ2-7; D uncertain. Trimming took 6 bases from V and 3 from J, leaving 9 bases between them. The CDR3 runs to 12 residues. CDR1 and CDR2 from the germline V gene are MNHNY and SVGAGI (reference sequence).

This sequence joins TRBV10-3 and TRBJ1-3; D perhaps matches TRBD1 (5 bases). CDR1 and CDR2 from the germline V gene are ENHRY and SYGVKD. Trimming cost V 4 bases and J 0 bases, with 19 bases left between them. This CDR3 is built from 18 residues. CDR3 DNA: TGTGCCATCAGTGCCAGTCCGGGACTCCCCGTCTCTGGAAACACCATATATTTT. It encodes CAISASPGLPVSGNTIYF.

On this clonotype itself: One junction end disagrees with the germline gene, perhaps due to a read error. J is TRBJ1-1 and V is TRBV7-2; no firm D call. There are 13 residues in the CDR3. Germline V gene lookup returns CDR1 SGHTA and CDR2 FQGNSA. CDR3 DNA sequence: TGTGCCAGCGGGTTGGCCCGGAACACTGAAGCTCTCTTT. Its protein product is CASGLARNTEALF.

The chain joins TRBV19 to TRBJ2-7; D is unresolved. Deletions cut 1 base from V and 1 base from J, with 8 bases between. This CDR3 spans 14 amino acids. Germline CDR1 is LNHDA and CDR2 is SQIVND (reference sequence). The CDR3 coding sequence is TGTGCCAGTAGTATAGTCGGCGGTTCCTACGAGCAGTACTTC. This sequence encodes CASSIVGGSYEQYF.

V and J are TRBV10-3 and TRBJ1-6, with D unclear. Trimming pared 11 bases from V and 7 bases from J, leaving 15 bases between. The germline CDR1 and CDR2 sequences are ENHRY and SYGVKD. There are 13 residues in the CDR3. This CDR3 reads CAWNALQNSPLHF. The CDR3 bases are TGTGCCTGGAATGCGCTTCAGAATTCACCCCTCCACTTT.

The genes are TRBV6-5 and TRBJ2-7, with D possibly matching TRBD2 (6 bases). This CDR3 is built from 17 residues. V was shortened by 2 bases and J by 2 bases, with 19 bases between the two germline ends. CDR1 and CDR2 from the germline V gene are MNHEY and SVGAGI. Here the CDR3 reads CASSYRRPGGVPYEQYF. CDR3 DNA: TGTGCCAGCAGTTACCGCCGCCCAGGAGGGGTTCCCTACGAGCAGTACTTC.

This clonotype has a count of ten or more. The gene calls are TRBV5-5 and TRBJ1-2, with 7 bases lining up with TRBD1. The CDR3 sequence is 13 residues long. Trimming at V came to 6 bases and at J to 8 bases, leaving 10 bases not matched to a gene. Germline V gives CDR1 SGHKS, CDR2 YYEKEE (reference sequence). The CDR3 sequence: CASTRQGNDGYTF. CDR3 nucleotide sequence: TGTGCCAGCACCAGACAGGGAAATGACGGCTACACCTTC.

The CDR3, as DNA: TGTGCCAGCAGCTCCCGACAGGGTGGCCATGGCTACACCTTC. Its translation: CASSSRQGGHGYTF. The chain has TRBV7-4 and TRBJ1-2; 7 nucleotides line up with TRBD1. The junction had 8 bases not matched to a gene; V was cut back by 4 bases and J by 6 bases. Germline assignment: CDR1 SGHVT and CDR2 SQSDAQ. The CDR3 contains 14 residues.

The rearrangement uses TRBV7-9 and TRBJ1-4; 8 nucleotides agree with TRBD1. V lost 5 bases to trimming and J lost 5 bases; unmatched junction nucleotides: 13. The CDR3 has 17 amino acids. Germline V gives CDR1 SEHNR, CDR2 FQNEAQ (reference sequence). CDR3 residues: CASSLSTGTGRNEKLFF. The CDR3 DNA is TGTGCCAGCAGCCTAAGCACCGGGACAGGCAGAAATGAAAAACTGTTTTTT.

The gene calls are TRBV20-1 and TRBJ1-4; TRBD1 might be the D (6 bases). V was pared by 3 bases and J by 3 bases, with 11 bases between. The CDR3 length is 14 residues. Looked up from germline, CDR1 is DFQATT and CDR2 is SNEGSKA (reference sequence). This CDR3 is CSASRTESNEKLFF. The CDR3 bases are TGCAGTGCTAGCAGGACAGAATCTAATGAAAAACTGTTTTTT.

This clonotype has more than one count but fewer than ten. The chain couples TRBV5-1 to TRBJ1-1, with a possible D match to TRBD1 (6 bases). The V end was cut by 3 bases, the J end by 5 bases, with 14 bases between. This CDR3 comprises 14 residues. Germline CDR1 is SGHRS and CDR2 is YFSETQ. CDR3 residues: CASSSTGIGTEAFF. CDR3 DNA: TGCGCCAGCAGCTCTACAGGGATAGGGACTGAAGCTTTCTTT.

Concerning this clonotype: An end of the junction does not agree with germline; a read error may underlie this. The J gene is TRBJ1-5, the V gene TRBV15; no clear D. The CDR3 totals 15 residues. The germline gives CDR1 LNHNV, CDR2 YYDKDF (reference sequence). CDR3 DNA sequence: TGTGCCGCCAGCAGTTTAGTGGGAAGCAATCAGCCCCAGCATTTT. It yields the protein CAASSLVGSNQPQHF.

In this sample, this clonotype turned up many times. As DNA, the CDR3 is TGTGCCAGCAGCCTAGACAGCGGAAACACCATATATTTT. As protein: CASSLDSGNTIYF. This chain links TRBV7-9 with TRBJ1-3; maybe TRBD1 (5 bases). There are 13 residues in the CDR3. CDR1 and CDR2 from the germline V gene are SEHNR and FQNEAQ (reference sequence). V lost 5 bases and J 4 bases, leaving 9 bases between the germline ends.

In this sample, this clonotype turned up a few times. This chain connects TRBV19 to TRBJ2-7; D is uncertain. The CDR3 runs to 13 residues. CDR1 is LNHDA and CDR2 is SQIVND in the germline V gene (reference sequence). V was trimmed by 1 base and J by 2 bases, leaving 6 bases between them. CDR3 residues: CASSIGEAYEQYF. Written as DNA, the CDR3 is TGTGCCAGTAGTATAGGGGAAGCCTACGAGCAGTACTTC. Filled out from reference TRBV19 and TRBJ2-7, the complete variable domain reads DGGITQSPKYLFRKEGQNVTLSCEQNLNHDAMYWYRQDPGQGLRLIYYSQIVNDFQKGDIAEGYSVSREKKESFPLTVTSAQKNPTAFYLCASSIGEAYEQYFGPGTRLTVT.